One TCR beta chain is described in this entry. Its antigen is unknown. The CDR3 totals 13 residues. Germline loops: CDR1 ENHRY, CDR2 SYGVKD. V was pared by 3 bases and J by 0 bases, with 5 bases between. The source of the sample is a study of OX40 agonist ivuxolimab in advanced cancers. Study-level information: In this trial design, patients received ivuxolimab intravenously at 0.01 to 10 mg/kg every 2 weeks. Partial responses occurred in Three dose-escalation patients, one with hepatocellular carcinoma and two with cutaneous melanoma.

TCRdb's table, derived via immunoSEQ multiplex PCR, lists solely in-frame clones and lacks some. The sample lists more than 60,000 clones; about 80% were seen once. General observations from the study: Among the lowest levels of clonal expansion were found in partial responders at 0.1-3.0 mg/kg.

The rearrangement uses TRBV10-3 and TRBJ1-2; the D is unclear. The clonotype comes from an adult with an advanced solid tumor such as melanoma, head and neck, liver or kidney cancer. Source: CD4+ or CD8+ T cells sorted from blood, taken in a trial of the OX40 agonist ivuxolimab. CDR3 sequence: CAISDTSNYGYTF. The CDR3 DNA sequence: TGTGCCATCAGTGACACCTCTAACTATGGCTACACCTTC.